These T cell receptor beta chains were read from a single sample in a study of cytomegalovirus exposure and HLA in healthy donors. Produced via immunoSEQ multiplex PCR; TCRdb's table is partial and in-frame only. The sample consists of about 80,000 clones, roughly 76% of them appearing once. Sequences were obtained from PBMCs. These receptors came from a woman in her thirties or forties in good health and CMV-seronegative. Both conserved end residues are part of each CDR3. The D gene is left open where the match is weak.

V	D	J	DNA	CDR3
TRBV2	NA	TRBJ1-1	TGTGCCAGCAGTGAACGACCGGGGGAGAACACTGAAGCTTTCTTT	CASSERPGENTEAFF
TRBV7-8	NA	TRBJ2-7	TGTGCCAGCAGCCATACTAGCGAGCAGTACTTC	CASSHTSEQYF
TRBV4-3	NA	TRBJ2-2	TGCGCCAGCAGCCAAGACTGGGTGGGAGTGAACACCGGGGAGCTGTTTTTT	CASSQDWVGVNTGELFF
TRBV2	NA	TRBJ1-4	TGTGCCAGCAGAACGGACAGTAATAATGAAAAACTGTTTTTT	CASRTDSNNEKLFF
TRBV7-8	NA	TRBJ1-5	TGTGCCAGCAGCTTAAGAGATCCCTTCAATCAGCCCCAGCATTTT	CASSLRDPFNQPQHF
TRBV6-6	NA	TRBJ1-1	TGTGCCAGCAGGGATATACGGGGGACCTACACTGAAGCTTTCTTT	CASRDIRGTYTEAFF
TRBV15	NA	TRBJ1-3	TGTGCCACCAGCTCGTCTGGAAACACCATATATTTT	CATSSSGNTIYF
TRBV5-6	NA	TRBJ2-1	TGTGCCAGCAGCTACGACAGTAGTCAGAGCAATGAGCAGTTCTTC	CASSYDSSQSNEQFF
TRBV11-2	NA	TRBJ2-7	TGTGCCAGCAGCCCGTGGGGCAGAGCCTACGAGCAGTACTTC	CASSPWGRAYEQYF
TRBV4-1	NA	TRBJ2-7	TGCGCCAGCAGCCAAGGAGGATACGAGCAGTACTTC	CASSQGGYEQYF
TRBV5-1	NA	TRBJ2-7	TGCGCCAGCAGCTACGACGGGACCTACGAGCAGTACTTC	CASSYDGTYEQYF
TRBV6-5	TRBD1	TRBJ2-7	TGTGCCAGCAGTGGACAGGGGTACGAGCAGTACTTC	CASSGQGYEQYF
TRBV11-1	NA	TRBJ2-5	TGTGCCAGCAGCTTTGATCCCAGGCAAGAGACCCAGTACTTC	CASSFDPRQETQYF
TRBV5-4	TRBD2	TRBJ2-1	TGTGCCAGCAGCACCCCCTCCGGGACTAGGGGCAATGAGCAGTTCTTC	CASSTPSGTRGNEQFF
TRBV30	TRBD1	TRBJ2-7	TGTGCCTGGATAAGGGACAGGGACCACGAGCAGTACTTC	CAWIRDRDHEQYF
TRBV4-1	NA	TRBJ2-7	TGCGCCAGCAGCCAAGCAAGGGGGGGGTCCTTGTACGAGCAGTACTTC	CASSQARGGSLYEQYF
TRBV6-4	NA	TRBJ1-2	TGTGCCAGCAGTGACCGTGCCCCGGGGATGGGGGGCTACACCTTC	CASSDRAPGMGGYTF
TRBV4-3	NA	TRBJ2-7	TGCGCCAGCAGCCAAGTAGTGTCGGTGTCGGGGGAGCAGTACTTC	CASSQVVSVSGEQYF
TRBV7-3	NA	TRBJ1-1	TGTGCCAGCAGCCCCTCGGGGGGACGGACGAGTGAAGCTTTCTTT	CASSPSGGRTSEAFF
TRBV6-1	NA	TRBJ2-1	TGTGCCAGCAGTGAGTGGTGGCGGGAAGGCAATGAGCAGTTCTTC	CASSEWWREGNEQFF
TRBV6-1	TRBD1	TRBJ2-1	TGTGCCAGCACGGCAGGGGGCCTGAATGAGCAGTTCTTC	CASTAGGLNEQFF